One T cell receptor (beta chain) is described in this entry. This specimen comes from a study of T-cell reconstitution after alpha-beta-depleted transplantation in children. TCRbeta library preparation incorporated unique molecular identifiers. In TCRdb, the PCR reads were re-called with MiXCR into one record per CDR3 protein. This table has some 500,000 distinct CDR3 sequences, around 19% appearing once. The germline gives CDR1 SQVTM, CDR2 ANQGSEA. The CDR3 is 15 residues long. The V segment lost 6 bases and the J segment 4 bases; nucleotides outside the gene matches: 15. The chain joins TRBV29-1 to TRBJ2-7; 7 bases align to TRBD1. The sample consisted of PBMCs from the stem cell graft donor, taken from the stem cell graft. This TCR came from a human donor who donated a stem cell graft to a child with acute lymphoblastic leukemia. CDR3 amino acids: CSVEQGVSPLYEQYF. CDR3 coding DNA: TGCAGCGTGGAGCAGGGGGTCTCCCCTCTTTACGAGCAGTACTTC.